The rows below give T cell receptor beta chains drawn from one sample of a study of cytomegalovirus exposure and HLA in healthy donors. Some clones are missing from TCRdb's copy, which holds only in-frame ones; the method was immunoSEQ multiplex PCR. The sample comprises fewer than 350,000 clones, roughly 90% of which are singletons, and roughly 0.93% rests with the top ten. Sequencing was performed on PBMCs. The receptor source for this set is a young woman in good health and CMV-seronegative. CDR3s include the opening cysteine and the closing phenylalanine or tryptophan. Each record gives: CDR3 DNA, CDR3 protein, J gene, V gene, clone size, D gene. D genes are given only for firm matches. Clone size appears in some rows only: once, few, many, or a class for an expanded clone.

TGTGCCAGTAGTACGACTTGGACATCTCGCTCTGGAAACACCATATATTTT | CASSTTWTSRSGNTIYF | TRBJ1-3 | TRBV19 | NA | NA
TGCGCCAGCAGCCAAGTGGCAAGCGGGGGTAGCTCCTACAATGAGCAGTTCTTC | CASSQVASGGSSYNEQFF | TRBJ2-1 | TRBV4-1 | NA | TRBD2
TGTGCCAGCTCCGCCACCTTGACAGGGGTAGATACTGAAGCTTTCTTT | CASSATLTGVDTEAFF | TRBJ1-1 | TRBV18 | NA | TRBD1
TGTGCCAGCAGTTTAGTGGGAGGGCCGGGGGTCTCCTACGAGCAGTACTTC | CASSLVGGPGVSYEQYF | TRBJ2-7 | TRBV27 | NA | TRBD2
TGTGCCAGCTCCTCCGGGACAGGGAATAGTGGCTACACCTTC | CASSSGTGNSGYTF | TRBJ1-2 | TRBV2 | NA | TRBD1
TGTGCCAGCAGTGAATCGGGTCTAGCGGGATTGAGTAATGAGCAGTTCTTC | CASSESGLAGLSNEQFF | TRBJ2-1 | TRBV25-1 | NA | TRBD2
TGTGCCAGCAGCTCTACAGGGGGCTCCTACGAGCAGTACTTC | CASSSTGGSYEQYF | TRBJ2-7 | TRBV11-2 | NA | TRBD1
TGTGCCAGCAGCTTAACGAAGCGGGAGTCCTACAATGAGCAGTTCTTC | CASSLTKRESYNEQFF | TRBJ2-1 | TRBV7-3 | NA | TRBD2
TGTGCCAGCAGCGTACTACCCAGGGGCGAAGCTTTCTTT | CASSVLPRGEAFF | TRBJ1-1 | TRBV9 | once | NA
TGTGCCAGCAGCAAATTCGGGACTAGTTTTTTTCCCGGGGAGCTGTTTTTT | CASSKFGTSFFPGELFF | TRBJ2-2 | TRBV21-1 | once | NA
TGTGCCACCAGCAGTGGAGGCAGGGGACCCGAAGCTTTCTTT | CATSSGGRGPEAFF | TRBJ1-1 | TRBV15 | NA | NA
TGTGCCATCAGTGAGTCACAGACCTTGGGCCAAGAGACCCAGTACTTC | CAISESQTLGQETQYF | TRBJ2-5 | TRBV10-3 | NA | NA
TGTGCCAGCAGCTCGAACATGGACACTGAAGCTTTCTTT | CASSSNMDTEAFF | TRBJ1-1 | TRBV7-8 | NA | NA
TGTGCCAGTAGTATTTTGGTTTTTCGGGGCTACACCTTC | CASSILVFRGYTF | TRBJ1-2 | TRBV19 | NA | NA
TGCAGCGTTGTTAGGGGTGCGGAGCAGTACTTC | CSVVRGAEQYF | TRBJ2-7 | TRBV29-1 | NA | NA
TGTGCCACCAGCAGAGATATTGGGACTGGCTACGAGCAGTACTTC | CATSRDIGTGYEQYF | TRBJ2-7 | TRBV15 | NA | NA
TGTGCCAGCAGCGCAGCGGTGGATGAGCAGTTCTTC | CASSAAVDEQFF | TRBJ2-1 | TRBV7-6 | many | NA
TGTGCCAGCAGCAGACTAGCTATAGACCCGAACACCGGGGAGCTGTTTTTT | CASSRLAIDPNTGELFF | TRBJ2-2 | TRBV27 | NA | TRBD2
TGCAGCGGGCAGAACGAAGTAAACACCGGGGAGCTGTTTTTT | CSGQNEVNTGELFF | TRBJ2-2 | TRBV29-1 | once | NA
TGTGCCAGCAGCTTCGGGGGAGGGACTGAAGCTTTCTTT | CASSFGGGTEAFF | TRBJ1-1 | TRBV11-1 | NA | NA
TGTGCCTGGAGTGGCGGGAGGCGAGAGACCCAGTACTTC | CAWSGGRRETQYF | TRBJ2-5 | TRBV30 | once | TRBD2
TGTGCCAGCAGTCCCTACAGGGGCACTGAAGCTTTCTTT | CASSPYRGTEAFF | TRBJ1-1 | TRBV2 | NA | TRBD1
TGCGCCAGCAGCCAAGTGTTCACTAGCGGGAGTAGCTCCTACGAGCAGTACTTC | CASSQVFTSGSSSYEQYF | TRBJ2-7 | TRBV4-1 | NA | TRBD2
TGTGCCAGCAGTTCCGGGACAGGGGCCAACAATCAGCCCCAGCATTTT | CASSSGTGANNQPQHF | TRBJ1-5 | TRBV27 | NA | TRBD1
TGTGCCAGCAGTCCAACAGGGGTTAGCAATCAGCCCCAGCATTTT | CASSPTGVSNQPQHF | TRBJ1-5 | TRBV27 | NA | TRBD1
TGTGCCAGCAGTCCCGGGACAGGGTACAATGAGCAGTTCTTC | CASSPGTGYNEQFF | TRBJ2-1 | TRBV27 | NA | TRBD1
TGTGCCAGCGGACTCACAGGACTAGCGGGGGGGTCGGGTTACGAGCAGTACTTC | CASGLTGLAGGSGYEQYF | TRBJ2-7 | TRBV27 | NA | TRBD2
TGTGCCAGCAGCCAGGACAGGGGGGATCAGCCCCAGCATTTT | CASSQDRGDQPQHF | TRBJ1-5 | TRBV5-4 | NA | TRBD1
TGTGCCAGCAGCGGAGGGGAGAAAAACATTCAGTACTTC | CASSGGEKNIQYF | TRBJ2-4 | TRBV7-3 | NA | NA
TGTGCCAGCAGTGAGCCTGGACTAGCATCAGATACGCAGTATTTT | CASSEPGLASDTQYF | TRBJ2-3 | TRBV6-1 | NA | TRBD2
TGTGCCAGCAGCCAAGAGACGGGAATGAACACTGAAGCTTTCTTT | CASSQETGMNTEAFF | TRBJ1-1 | TRBV14 | NA | NA
TGTGCCAGCAGCTGGATTGCGGGCTCTGGCTACACCTTC | CASSWIAGSGYTF | TRBJ1-2 | TRBV5-4 | NA | NA
TGTGCCAGCTCAAGGACAGGGCAGGAGACCCAGTACTTC | CASSRTGQETQYF | TRBJ2-5 | TRBV2 | NA | TRBD1
TGCGCCAGCACCAATACAGGGGAACAATACGAGCAGTACTTC | CASTNTGEQYEQYF | TRBJ2-7 | TRBV5-1 | NA | TRBD1
TGTGCCAGCAGCAAAGGGGGGGCGCTGATCTTC | CASSKGGALIF | TRBJ2-1 | TRBV13 | NA | NA
TGCGCCAGCAGCCACCATAGCGGGAGCGGGAGCGGGGAGCTGTTTTTT | CASSHHSGSGSGELFF | TRBJ2-2 | TRBV4-3 | NA | TRBD2
TGTGCCAGCAGCCTCATCTCAGGGAACACTGAAGCTTTCTTT | CASSLISGNTEAFF | TRBJ1-1 | TRBV11-2 | NA | NA
TGTGCCAGCAGCCACTCCGGGACAGCCAACAAGAACTATGGCTACACCTTC | CASSHSGTANKNYGYTF | TRBJ1-2 | TRBV7-2 | NA | TRBD1
TGTGCCAGCAGCCAAGAACCGGGGACAGACCTCTACGAGCAGTACTTC | CASSQEPGTDLYEQYF | TRBJ2-7 | TRBV4-2 | NA | TRBD1
TGTGCCACCAGCAGTCATACCGGGGTTGAGCAGTACTTC | CATSSHTGVEQYF | TRBJ2-7 | TRBV15 | NA | NA
TGTGCCAGCAGTTCCACTAGGGCCACAGATACGCAGTATTTT | CASSSTRATDTQYF | TRBJ2-3 | TRBV5-4 | NA | NA
TGCGCCAGCAGCCGTCGGGCGGGAGGGGGGTACAATGAGCAGTTCTTC | CASSRRAGGGYNEQFF | TRBJ2-1 | TRBV5-1 | NA | TRBD2
TGCGCCAGCAGCCAAGCCTTCATTGGACAGAACACTGAAGCTTTCTTT | CASSQAFIGQNTEAFF | TRBJ1-1 | TRBV4-3 | NA | NA
TGTGCCTGGACGGGTCGGGGGAATAATTCACCCCTCCACTTT | CAWTGRGNNSPLHF | TRBJ1-6 | TRBV30 | many | NA
TGTGCCAGCAGTTCACCCCAGGGACAGGGAGGGTCCTACGAGCAGTACTTC | CASSSPQGQGGSYEQYF | TRBJ2-7 | TRBV27 | NA | TRBD1
TGTGCCAGCAGCGGTCTAGCGATCACAGATACGCAGTATTTT | CASSGLAITDTQYF | TRBJ2-3 | TRBV11-2 | NA | NA